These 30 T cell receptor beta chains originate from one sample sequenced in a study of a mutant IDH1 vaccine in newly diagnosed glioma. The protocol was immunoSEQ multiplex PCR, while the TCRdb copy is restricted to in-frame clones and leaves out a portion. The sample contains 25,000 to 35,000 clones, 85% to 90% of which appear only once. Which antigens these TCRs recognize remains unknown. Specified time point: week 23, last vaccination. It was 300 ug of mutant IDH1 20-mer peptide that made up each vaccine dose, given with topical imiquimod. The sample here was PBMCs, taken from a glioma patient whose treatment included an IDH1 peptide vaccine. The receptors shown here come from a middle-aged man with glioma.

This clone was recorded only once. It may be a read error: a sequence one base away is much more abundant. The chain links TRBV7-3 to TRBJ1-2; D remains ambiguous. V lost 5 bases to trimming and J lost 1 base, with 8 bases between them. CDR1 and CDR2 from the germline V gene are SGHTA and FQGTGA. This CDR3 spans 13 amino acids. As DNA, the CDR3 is TGTGCCAGCAGCCTAGACAATAACTATGGCTACACCTTC. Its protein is CASSLDNNYGYTF.

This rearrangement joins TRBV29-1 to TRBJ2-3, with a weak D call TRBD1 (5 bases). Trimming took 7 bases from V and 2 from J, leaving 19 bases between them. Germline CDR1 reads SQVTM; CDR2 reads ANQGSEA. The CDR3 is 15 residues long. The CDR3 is CSAADSPNPTDTQYF. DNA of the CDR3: TGCAGCGCTGCTGACAGTCCCAACCCCACAGATACGCAGTATTTT.

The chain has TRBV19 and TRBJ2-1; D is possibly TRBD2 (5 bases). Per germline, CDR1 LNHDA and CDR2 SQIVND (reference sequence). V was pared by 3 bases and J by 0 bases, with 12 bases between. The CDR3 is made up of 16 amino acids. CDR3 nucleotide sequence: TGTGCCAGTAGTATGGAGGCCTTCTACTCCTACAATGAGCAGTTCTTC. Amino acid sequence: CASSMEAFYSYNEQFF. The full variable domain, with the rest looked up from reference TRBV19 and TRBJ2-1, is DGGITQSPKYLFRKEGQNVTLSCEQNLNHDAMYWYRQDPGQGLRLIYYSQIVNDFQKGDIAEGYSVSREKKESFPLTVTSAQKNPTAFYLCASSMEAFYSYNEQFFGPGTRLTVL.

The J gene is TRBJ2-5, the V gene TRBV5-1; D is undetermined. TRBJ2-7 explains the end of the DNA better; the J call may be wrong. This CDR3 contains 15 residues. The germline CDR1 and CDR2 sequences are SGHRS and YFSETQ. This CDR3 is CASSFGERYPYEQYF. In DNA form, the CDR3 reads TGCGCCAGCAGCTTTGGGGAACGGTACCCGTACGAGCAGTACTTC.

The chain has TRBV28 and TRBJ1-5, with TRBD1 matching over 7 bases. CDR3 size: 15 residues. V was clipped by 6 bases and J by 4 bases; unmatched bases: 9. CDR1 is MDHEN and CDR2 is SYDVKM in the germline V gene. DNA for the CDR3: TGTGCCAGCAGGACGATGGGACAGCTGAATCAGCCCCAGCATTTT. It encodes CASRTMGQLNQPQHF.

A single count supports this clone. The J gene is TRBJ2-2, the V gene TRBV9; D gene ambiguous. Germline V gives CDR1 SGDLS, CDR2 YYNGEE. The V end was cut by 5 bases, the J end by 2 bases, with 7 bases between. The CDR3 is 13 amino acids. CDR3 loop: CASRAGNTGELFF. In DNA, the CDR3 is TGTGCCAGCAGGGCAGGTAACACCGGGGAGCTGTTTTTT.

The DNA for the CDR3 is TGTGCCAGCAGTGCGACAGGCAGATTCACTACTAATCAGCCCCAGCATTTT. It encodes CASSATGRFTTNQPQHF. The chain recombines TRBV28 with TRBJ1-5; maybe TRBD1 (6 bases). The CDR3 has 17 residues. Looked up from germline, CDR1 is MDHEN and CDR2 is SYDVKM. Trimming cost V 5 bases and J 4 bases, with 21 bases left between them.

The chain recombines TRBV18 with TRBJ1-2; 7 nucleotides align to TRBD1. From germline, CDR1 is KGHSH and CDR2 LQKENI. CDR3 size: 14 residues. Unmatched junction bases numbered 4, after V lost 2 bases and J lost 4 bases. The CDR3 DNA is TGTGCCAGCTCACCAGAGACAGGGTCCTATGGCTACACCTTC. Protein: CASSPETGSYGYTF.

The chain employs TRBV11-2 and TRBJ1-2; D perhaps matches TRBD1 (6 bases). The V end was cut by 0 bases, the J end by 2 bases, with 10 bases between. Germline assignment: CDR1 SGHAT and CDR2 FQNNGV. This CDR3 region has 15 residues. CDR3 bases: TGTGCCAGCAGCTTAGATCTGGGGGCAAACTATGGCTACACCTTC. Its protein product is CASSLDLGANYGYTF.

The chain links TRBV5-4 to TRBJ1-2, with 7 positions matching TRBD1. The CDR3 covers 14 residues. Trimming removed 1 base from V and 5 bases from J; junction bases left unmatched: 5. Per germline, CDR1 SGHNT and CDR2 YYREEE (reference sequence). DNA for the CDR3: TGTGCCAGCAGCTTGCAGGGGGGGCTTTATGGCTACACCTTC. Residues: CASSLQGGLYGYTF.

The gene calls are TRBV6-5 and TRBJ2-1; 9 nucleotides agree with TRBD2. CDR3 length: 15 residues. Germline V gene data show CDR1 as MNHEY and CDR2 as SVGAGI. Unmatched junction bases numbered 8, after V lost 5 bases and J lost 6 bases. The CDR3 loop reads CASSTSGGTSNEQFF. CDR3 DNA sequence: TGTGCCAGCAGTACAAGCGGGGGGACTTCCAATGAGCAGTTCTTC.

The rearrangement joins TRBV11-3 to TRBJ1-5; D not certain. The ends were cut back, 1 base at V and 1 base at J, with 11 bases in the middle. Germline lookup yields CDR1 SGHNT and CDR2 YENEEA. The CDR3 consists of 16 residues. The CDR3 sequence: CASSLGLRRSNQPQHF. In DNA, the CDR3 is TGTGCCAGCAGCTTAGGTCTCCGGAGGAGCAATCAGCCCCAGCATTTT.

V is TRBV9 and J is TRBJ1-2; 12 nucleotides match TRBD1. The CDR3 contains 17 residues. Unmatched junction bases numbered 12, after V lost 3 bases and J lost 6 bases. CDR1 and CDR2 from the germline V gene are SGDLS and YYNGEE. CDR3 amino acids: CASSAGQGAEGFDGYTF. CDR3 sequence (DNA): TGTGCCAGCAGCGCGGGACAGGGGGCTGAAGGTTTTGATGGCTACACCTTC.

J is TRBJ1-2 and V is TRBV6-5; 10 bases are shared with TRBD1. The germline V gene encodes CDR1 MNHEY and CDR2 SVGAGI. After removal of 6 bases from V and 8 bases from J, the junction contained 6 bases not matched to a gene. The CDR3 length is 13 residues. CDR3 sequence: CASRLTGGGGYTF. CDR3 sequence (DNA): TGTGCCAGCAGGTTGACAGGGGGCGGGGGCTACACCTTC.

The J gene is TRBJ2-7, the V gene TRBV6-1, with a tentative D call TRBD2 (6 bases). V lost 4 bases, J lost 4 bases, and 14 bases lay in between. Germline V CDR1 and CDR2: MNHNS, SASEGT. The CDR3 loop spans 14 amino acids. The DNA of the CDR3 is TGTGCCAGCAGTGTGGAGGGACGCAGGTACGAGCAGTACTTC. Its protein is CASSVEGRRYEQYF.

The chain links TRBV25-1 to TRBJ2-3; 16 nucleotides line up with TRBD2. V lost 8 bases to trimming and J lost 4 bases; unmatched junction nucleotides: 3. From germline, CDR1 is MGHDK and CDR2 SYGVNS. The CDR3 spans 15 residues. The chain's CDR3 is CASAGTSGRADTQYF. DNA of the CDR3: TGTGCCAGCGCAGGGACTAGCGGGAGGGCAGATACGCAGTATTTT.

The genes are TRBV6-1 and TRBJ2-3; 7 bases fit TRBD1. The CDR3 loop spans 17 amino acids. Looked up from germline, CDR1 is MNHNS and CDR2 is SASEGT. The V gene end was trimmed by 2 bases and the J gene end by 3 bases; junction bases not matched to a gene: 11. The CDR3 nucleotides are TGTGCCAGCAGTGAAACCCCTCCGCAGGGGGTAACAGATACGCAGTATTTT. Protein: CASSETPPQGVTDTQYF.

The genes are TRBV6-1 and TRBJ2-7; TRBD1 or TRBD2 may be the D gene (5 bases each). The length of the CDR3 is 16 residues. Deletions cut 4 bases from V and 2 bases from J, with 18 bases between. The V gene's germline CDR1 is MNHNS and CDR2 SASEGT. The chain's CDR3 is CASSGIRGQTPYEQYV. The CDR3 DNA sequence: TGTGCCAGCAGTGGGATCCGGGGCCAAACCCCCTACGAGCAGTACGTC.

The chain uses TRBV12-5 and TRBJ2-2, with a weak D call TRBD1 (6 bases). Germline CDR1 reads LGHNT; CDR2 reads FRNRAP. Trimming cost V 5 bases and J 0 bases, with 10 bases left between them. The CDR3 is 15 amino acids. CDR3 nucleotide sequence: TGTGCTAGTGGTAGGGACACGGCGAACACCGGGGAGCTGTTTTTT. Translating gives CASGRDTANTGELFF.

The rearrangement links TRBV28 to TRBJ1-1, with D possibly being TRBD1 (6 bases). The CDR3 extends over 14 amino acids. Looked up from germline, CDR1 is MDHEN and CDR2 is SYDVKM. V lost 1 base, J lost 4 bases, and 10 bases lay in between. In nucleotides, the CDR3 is TGTGCCAGCAGTTTATTGTCCAGGGGCACTGAAGCTTTCTTT. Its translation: CASSLLSRGTEAFF.

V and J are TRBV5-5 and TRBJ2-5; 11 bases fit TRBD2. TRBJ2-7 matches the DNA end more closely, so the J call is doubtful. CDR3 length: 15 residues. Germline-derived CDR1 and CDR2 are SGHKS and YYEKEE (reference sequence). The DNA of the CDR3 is TGTGCCAGCAGCTTTGCTAGCGGGAGGATCTACGAGCAGTACTTC. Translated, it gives CASSFASGRIYEQYF.

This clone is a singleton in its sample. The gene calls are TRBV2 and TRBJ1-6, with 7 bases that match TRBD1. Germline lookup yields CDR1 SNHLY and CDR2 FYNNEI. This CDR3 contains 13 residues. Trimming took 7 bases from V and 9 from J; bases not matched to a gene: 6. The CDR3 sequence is CASITGDGSPLHF. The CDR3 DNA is TGTGCCAGCATCACAGGGGATGGTTCACCCCTCCACTTT.

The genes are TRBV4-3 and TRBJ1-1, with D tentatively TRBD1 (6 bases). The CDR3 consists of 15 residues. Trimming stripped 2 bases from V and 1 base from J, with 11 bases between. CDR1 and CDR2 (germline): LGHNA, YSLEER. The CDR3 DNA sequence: TGCGCCAGCAGCCAAAACCCGGGGGCGAACACTGAAGCTTTCTTT. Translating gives CASSQNPGANTEAFF.

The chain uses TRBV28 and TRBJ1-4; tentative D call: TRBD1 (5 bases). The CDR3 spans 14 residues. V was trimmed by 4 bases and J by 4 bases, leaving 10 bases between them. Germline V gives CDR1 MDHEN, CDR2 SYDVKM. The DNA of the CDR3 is TGTGCCAGCAGTTCGGGGGGGAATAATGAAAAACTGTTTTTT. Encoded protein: CASSSGGNNEKLFF. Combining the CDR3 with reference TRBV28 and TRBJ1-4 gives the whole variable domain DVKVTQSSRYLVKRTGEKVFLECVQDMDHENMFWYRQDPGLGLRLIYFSYDVKMKEKGDIPEGYSVSREKKERFSLILESASTNQTSMYLCASSSGGNNEKLFFGSGTQLSVL.

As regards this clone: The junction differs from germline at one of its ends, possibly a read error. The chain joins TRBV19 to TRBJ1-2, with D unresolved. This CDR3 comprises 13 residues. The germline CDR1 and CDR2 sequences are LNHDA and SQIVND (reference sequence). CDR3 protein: CASSIRGNSGYTF. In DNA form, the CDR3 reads TGTGCCAGTAGTATTCGCGGAAACTCTGGCTACACCTTC. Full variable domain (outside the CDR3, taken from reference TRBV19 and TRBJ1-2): DGGITQSPKYLFRKEGQNVTLSCEQNLNHDAMYWYRQDPGQGLRLIYYSQIVNDFQKGDIAEGYSVSREKKESFPLTVTSAQKNPTAFYLCASSIRGNSGYTFGSGTRLTVV.

The CDR3: CASSQDGIARYNEQFF. The CDR3 DNA sequence: TGCGCCAGCAGCCAAGATGGGATAGCGCGATACAATGAGCAGTTCTTC. This chain joins TRBV4-3 and TRBJ2-1, with D possibly TRBD2 on 5 matching bases. This CDR3 spans 16 amino acids. V was clipped by 0 bases and J by 4 bases, with 13 bases between them. The germline V gene has CDR1 LGHNA and CDR2 YSLEER.

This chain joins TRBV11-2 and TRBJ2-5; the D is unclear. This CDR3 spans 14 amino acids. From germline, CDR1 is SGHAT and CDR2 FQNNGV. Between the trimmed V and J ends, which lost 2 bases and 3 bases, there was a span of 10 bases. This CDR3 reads CASSLSHSKETQYF. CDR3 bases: TGTGCCAGCAGCTTAAGTCACTCCAAAGAGACCCAGTACTTC.

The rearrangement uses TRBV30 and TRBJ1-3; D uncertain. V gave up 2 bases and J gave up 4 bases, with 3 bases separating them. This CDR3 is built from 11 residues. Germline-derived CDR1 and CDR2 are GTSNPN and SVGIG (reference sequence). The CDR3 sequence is CAWSSGNTIYF. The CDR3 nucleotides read TGTGCCTGGAGTTCGGGAAACACCATATATTTT. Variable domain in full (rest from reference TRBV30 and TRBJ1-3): SQTIHQWPATLVQPVGSPLSLECTVEGTSNPNLYWYRQAAGRGLQLLFYSVGIGQISSEVPQNLSASRPQDRQFILSSKKLLLSDSGFYLCAWSSGNTIYFGEGSWLTVV.

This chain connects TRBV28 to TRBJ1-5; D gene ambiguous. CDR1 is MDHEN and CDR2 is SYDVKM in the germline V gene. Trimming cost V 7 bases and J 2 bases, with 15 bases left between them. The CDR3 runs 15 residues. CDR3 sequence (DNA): TGTGCCAGCATGTTGGAACCTCGGGGCAATCAGCCCCAGCATTTT. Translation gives CASMLEPRGNQPQHF.

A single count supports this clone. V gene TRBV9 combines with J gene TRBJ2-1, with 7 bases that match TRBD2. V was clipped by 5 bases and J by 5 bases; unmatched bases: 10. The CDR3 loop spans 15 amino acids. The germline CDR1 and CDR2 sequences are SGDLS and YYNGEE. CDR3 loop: CASRGGSTSHNEQFF. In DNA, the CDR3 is TGTGCCAGCAGGGGCGGGAGTACTTCGCACAATGAGCAGTTCTTC.